The subject of this entry is one T cell receptor beta chain. With cryopreserved PBMCs as the source, around 2 micrograms of genomic DNA went to TCR beta libraries. The data derive from a study of cytotoxic CD8 clonotypes in ibrutinib-treated CLL. Study at large: Following treatment for a median 12 months, range 6 to 36, response samples were then taken.

Trimming left V 4 bases short and J 1 base short, with 10 bases between. Germline assignment: CDR1 SEHNR and CDR2 FQNEAQ (reference sequence). The CDR3 consists of 14 residues. Profiling relied on immunoSEQ multiplex PCR, and the TCRdb table lists in-frame clones only, not all of them. The sample includes 65,000 to 80,000 clones, approximately 82% seen only once; the top ten take 38%. The V and J genes are TRBV7-9 and TRBJ1-1; D is possibly TRBD1 (5 bases). The starting material was PBMCs, obtained after 24 months of ibrutinib treatment. The TCR was taken from a human donor with chronic lymphocytic leukemia. CDR3 bases: TGTGCCAGCAGCTATGTCAGGGAGAACACTGAAGCTTTCTTT. It codes for CASSYVRENTEAFF.